The clone carrying this T cell receptor beta chain was counted at least ten times. Its antigen is unidentified. These data belong to a study of post-analysis software for immune sequencing data. General observations from the study: When patients were compared with controls, a handful of TRBV segments were more frequent, TRBV5-6, TRBV5-1 and TRBV20-1 among them.

Sequencing libraries made from TCR beta cDNA carried unique molecular identifiers. MiXCR, run by TCRdb on the PCR reads, gives a single entry per CDR3 protein. The table has about 500,000 distinct CDR3 sequences, 45% seen once. V lost 5 bases to trimming and J lost 0 bases, with 14 bases between them. Germline V gene lookup returns CDR1 SGHVS and CDR2 FNYEAQ. This CDR3 is 15 amino acids long. V usage is TRBV7-6 and J usage is TRBJ2-7; perhaps TRBD1 as D (6 bases). The TCR originated in a girl aged 10 to 17 with multiple sclerosis. The sample taken for sequencing was blood. In DNA, the CDR3 is TGTGCCAGCAGCCTCAGTCCGGACAGCTCCTACGAGCAGTACTTC. Protein: CASSLSPDSSYEQYF. Looking up the rest from reference TRBV7-6 and TRBJ2-7 gives the full variable domain: GAGVSQSPRYKVTKRGQDVALRCDPISGHVSLYWYRQALGQGPEFLTYFNYEAQQDKSGLPNDRFSAERPEGSISTLTIQRTEQRDSAMYRCASSLSPDSSYEQYFGPGTRLTVT.